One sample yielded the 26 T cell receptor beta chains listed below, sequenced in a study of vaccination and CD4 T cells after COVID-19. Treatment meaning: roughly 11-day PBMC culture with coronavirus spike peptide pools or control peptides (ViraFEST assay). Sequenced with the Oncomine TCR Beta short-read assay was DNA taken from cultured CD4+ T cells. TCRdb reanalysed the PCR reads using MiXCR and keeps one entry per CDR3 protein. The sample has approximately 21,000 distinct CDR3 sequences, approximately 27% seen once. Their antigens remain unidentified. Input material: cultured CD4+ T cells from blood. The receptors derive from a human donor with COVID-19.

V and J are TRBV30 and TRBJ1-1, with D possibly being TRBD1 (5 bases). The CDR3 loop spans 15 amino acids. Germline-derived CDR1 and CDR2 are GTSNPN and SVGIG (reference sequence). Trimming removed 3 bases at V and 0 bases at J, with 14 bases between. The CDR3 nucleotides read TGTGCCTGGAGGTGGGGACCTAACATGAACACTGAAGCTTTCTTT. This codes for CAWRWGPNMNTEAFF.

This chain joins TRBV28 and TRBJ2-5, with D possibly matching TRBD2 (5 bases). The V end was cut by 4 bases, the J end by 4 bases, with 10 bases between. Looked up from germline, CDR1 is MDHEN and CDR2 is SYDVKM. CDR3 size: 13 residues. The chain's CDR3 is CASSWPGIETQYF. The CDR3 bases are TGTGCCAGCAGTTGGCCGGGGATAGAGACCCAGTACTTC.

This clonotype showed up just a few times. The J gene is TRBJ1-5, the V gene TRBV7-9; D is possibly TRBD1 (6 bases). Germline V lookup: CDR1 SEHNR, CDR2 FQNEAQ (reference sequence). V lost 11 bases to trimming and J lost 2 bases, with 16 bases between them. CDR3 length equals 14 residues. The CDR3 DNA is TGTGCCGTCTCGGGGGCCGAAGGCAATCAGCCCCAGCATTTT. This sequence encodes CAVSGAEGNQPQHF. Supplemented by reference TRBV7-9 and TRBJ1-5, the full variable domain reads DTGVSQNPRHKITKRGQNVTFRCDPISEHNRLYWYRQTLGQGPEFLTYFQNEAQLEKSRLLSDRFSAERPKGSFSTLEIQRTEQGDSAMYLCAVSGAEGNQPQHFGDGTRLSIL.

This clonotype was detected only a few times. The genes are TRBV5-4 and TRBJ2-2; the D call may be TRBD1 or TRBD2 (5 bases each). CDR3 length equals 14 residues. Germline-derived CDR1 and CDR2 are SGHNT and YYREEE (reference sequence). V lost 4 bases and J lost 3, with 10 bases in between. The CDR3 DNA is TGTGCCAGCAGCAGGGTGGGGGACACCGGGGAGCTGTTTTTT. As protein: CASSRVGDTGELFF.

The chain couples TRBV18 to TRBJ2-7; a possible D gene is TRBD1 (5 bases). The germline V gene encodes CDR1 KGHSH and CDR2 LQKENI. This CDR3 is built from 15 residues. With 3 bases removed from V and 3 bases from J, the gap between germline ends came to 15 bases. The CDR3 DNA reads TGTGCCAGCTCACCCCTCGACAGCCCCAGCTACGAGCAGTACTTC. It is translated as CASSPLDSPSYEQYF.

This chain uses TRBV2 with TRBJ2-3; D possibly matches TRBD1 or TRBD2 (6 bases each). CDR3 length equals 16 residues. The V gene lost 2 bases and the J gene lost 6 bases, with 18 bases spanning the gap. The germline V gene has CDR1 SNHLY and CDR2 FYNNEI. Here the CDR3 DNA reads TGTGCCAGCAGTGAATCCGGGGGCTTAGCGGCGGATACGCAGTATTTT. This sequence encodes CASSESGGLAADTQYF. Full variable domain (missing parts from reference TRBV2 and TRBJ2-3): EPEVTQTPSHQVTQMGQEVILRCVPISNHLYFYWYRQILGQKVEFLVSFYNNEISEKSEIFDDQFSVERPDGSNFTLKIRSTKLEDSAMYFCASSESGGLAADTQYFGPGTRLTVL.

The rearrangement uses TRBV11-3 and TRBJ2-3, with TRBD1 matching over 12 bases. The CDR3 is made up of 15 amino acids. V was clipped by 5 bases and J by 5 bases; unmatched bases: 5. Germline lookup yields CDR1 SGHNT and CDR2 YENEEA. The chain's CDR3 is CASSHGTGGLDTQYF. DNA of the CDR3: TGTGCCAGCAGCCATGGGACAGGGGGCTTAGATACGCAGTATTTT.

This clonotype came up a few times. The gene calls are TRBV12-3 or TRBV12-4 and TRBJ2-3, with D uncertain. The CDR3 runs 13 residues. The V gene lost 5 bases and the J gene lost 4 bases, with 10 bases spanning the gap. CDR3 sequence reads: CASSPLVADTQYF. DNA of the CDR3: TGTGCCAGCAGTCCCCTAGTAGCAGATACGCAGTATTTT.

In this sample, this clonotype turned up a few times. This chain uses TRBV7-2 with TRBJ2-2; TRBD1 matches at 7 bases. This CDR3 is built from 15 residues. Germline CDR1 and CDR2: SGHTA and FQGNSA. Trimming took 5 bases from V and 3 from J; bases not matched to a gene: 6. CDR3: CASSLQGWYTGELFF. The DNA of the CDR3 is TGTGCCAGCAGCCTACAGGGGTGGTACACCGGGGAGCTGTTTTTT.

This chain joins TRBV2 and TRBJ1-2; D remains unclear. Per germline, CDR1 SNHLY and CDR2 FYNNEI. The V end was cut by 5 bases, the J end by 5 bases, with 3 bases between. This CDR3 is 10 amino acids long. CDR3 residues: CASSLYGYTF. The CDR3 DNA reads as TGTGCCAGCAGTCTTTATGGCTACACCTTC.

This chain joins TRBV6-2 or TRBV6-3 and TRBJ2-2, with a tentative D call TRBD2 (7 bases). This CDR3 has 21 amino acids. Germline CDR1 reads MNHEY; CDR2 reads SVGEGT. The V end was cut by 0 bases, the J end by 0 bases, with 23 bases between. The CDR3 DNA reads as TGTGCCAGCAGTTACTCCCCCTGGGGGGGACACCAAATCGCGAACACCGGGGAGCTGTTTTTT. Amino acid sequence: CASSYSPWGGHQIANTGELFF.

The CDR3 loop is CASRFSMSSTEAFF. The CDR3, as DNA: TGTGCCAGCAGGTTCTCTATGAGCTCTACTGAAGCTTTCTTT. The chain combines TRBV9 with TRBJ1-1; D gene ambiguous. This CDR3 is 14 amino acids long. V lost 5 bases and J lost 5, with 16 bases in between. The germline gives CDR1 SGDLS, CDR2 YYNGEE.

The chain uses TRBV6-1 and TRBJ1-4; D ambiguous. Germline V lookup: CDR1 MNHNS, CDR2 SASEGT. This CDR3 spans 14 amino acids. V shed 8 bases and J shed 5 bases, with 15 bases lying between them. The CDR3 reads CASGSSQRNEKLFF. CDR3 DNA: TGTGCCAGCGGATCATCACAGAGAAATGAAAAACTGTTTTTT.

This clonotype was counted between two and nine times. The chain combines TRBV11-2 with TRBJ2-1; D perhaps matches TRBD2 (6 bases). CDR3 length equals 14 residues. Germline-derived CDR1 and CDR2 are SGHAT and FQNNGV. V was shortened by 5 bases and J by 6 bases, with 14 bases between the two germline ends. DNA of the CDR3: TGTGCCAGCAGCCAGCGGGCGGGAAGCAATGAGCAGTTCTTC. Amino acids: CASSQRAGSNEQFF.

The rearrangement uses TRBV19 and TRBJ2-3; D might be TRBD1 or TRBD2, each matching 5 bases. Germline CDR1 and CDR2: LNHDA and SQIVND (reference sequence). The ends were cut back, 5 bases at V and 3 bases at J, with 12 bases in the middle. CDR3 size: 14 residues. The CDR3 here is CASSSRGGTDTQYF. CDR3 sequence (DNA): TGTGCCAGTAGTTCGAGGGGTGGTACAGATACGCAGTATTTT.

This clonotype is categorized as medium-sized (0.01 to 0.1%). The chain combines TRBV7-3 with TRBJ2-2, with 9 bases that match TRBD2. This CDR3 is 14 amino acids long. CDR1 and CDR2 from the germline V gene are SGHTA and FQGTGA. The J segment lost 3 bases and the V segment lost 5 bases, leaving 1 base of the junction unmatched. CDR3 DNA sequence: TGTGCCAGCAGCCGCGGGGGGGACACCGGGGAGCTGTTTTTT. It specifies CASSRGGDTGELFF.

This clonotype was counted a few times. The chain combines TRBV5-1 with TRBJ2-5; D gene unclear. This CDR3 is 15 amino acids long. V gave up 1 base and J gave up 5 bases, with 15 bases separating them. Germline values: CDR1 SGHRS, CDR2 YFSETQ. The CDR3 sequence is CASSLSPKPAETQYF. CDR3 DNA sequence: TGCGCCAGCAGCTTGTCTCCCAAGCCCGCGGAGACCCAGTACTTC.

CDR3 DNA: TGTGCCACCCAAACCTCCGGGACAGGGCGTAACGGGGAGCTGTTTTTT. Residues: CATQTSGTGRNGELFF. The chain joins TRBV19 to TRBJ2-2; the match to TRBD1 covers 9 bases. Germline V lookup: CDR1 LNHDA, CDR2 SQIVND (reference sequence). CDR3 length: 16 residues. V was clipped by 10 bases and J by 7 bases; unmatched bases: 16. Full variable domain (remainder filled in from reference TRBV19 and TRBJ2-2): DGGITQSPKYLFRKEGQNVTLSCEQNLNHDAMYWYRQDPGQGLRLIYYSQIVNDFQKGDIAEGYSVSREKKESFPLTVTSAQKNPTAFYLCATQTSGTGRNGELFFGEGSRLTVL.

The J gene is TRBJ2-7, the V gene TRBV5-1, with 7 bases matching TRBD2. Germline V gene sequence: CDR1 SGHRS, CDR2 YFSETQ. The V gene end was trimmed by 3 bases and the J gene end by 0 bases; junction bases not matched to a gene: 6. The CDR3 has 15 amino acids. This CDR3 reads CASSWGLPSSYEQYF. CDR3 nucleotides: TGCGCCAGCAGCTGGGGACTACCGAGCTCCTACGAGCAGTACTTC.

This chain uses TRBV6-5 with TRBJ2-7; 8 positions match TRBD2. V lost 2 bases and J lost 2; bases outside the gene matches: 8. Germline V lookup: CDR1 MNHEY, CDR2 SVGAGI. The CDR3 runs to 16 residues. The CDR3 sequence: CASSYGGGTTTYEQYF. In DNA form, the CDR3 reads TGTGCCAGCAGTTACGGCGGGGGGACAACAACCTACGAGCAGTACTTC.

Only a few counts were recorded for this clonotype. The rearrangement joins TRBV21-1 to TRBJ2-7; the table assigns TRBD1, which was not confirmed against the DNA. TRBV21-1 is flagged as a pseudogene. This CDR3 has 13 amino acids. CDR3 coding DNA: TGTGCCAGCAGCCCACCCAGGGGCTGGGAGCAGTACTTC. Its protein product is CASSPPRGWEQYF.

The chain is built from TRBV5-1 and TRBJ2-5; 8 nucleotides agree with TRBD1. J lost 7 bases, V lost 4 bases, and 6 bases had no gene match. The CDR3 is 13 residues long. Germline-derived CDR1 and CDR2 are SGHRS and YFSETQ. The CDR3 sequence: CASSNGQGRTQYF. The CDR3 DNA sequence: TGCGCCAGCAGCAACGGACAGGGAAGGACCCAGTACTTC.

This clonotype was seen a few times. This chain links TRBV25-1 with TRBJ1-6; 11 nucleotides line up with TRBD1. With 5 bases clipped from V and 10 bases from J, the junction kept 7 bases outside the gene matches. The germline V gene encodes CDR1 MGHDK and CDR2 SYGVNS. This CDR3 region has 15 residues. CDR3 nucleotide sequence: TGTGCCAGCAGTTTGGGGACAGGGGGTAGCTCACCCCTCCACTTT. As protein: CASSLGTGGSSPLHF.

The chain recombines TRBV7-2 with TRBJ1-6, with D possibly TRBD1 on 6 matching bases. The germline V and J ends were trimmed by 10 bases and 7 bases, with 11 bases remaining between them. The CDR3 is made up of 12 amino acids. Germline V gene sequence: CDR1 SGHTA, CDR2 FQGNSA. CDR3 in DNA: TGTGCCAAACAGGGTGGCAATTCACCCCTCCACTTT. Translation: CAKQGGNSPLHF.

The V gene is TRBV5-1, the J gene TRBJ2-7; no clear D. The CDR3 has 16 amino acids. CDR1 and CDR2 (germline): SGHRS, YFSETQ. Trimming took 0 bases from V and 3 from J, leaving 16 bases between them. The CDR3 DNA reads TGCGCCAGCAGCTTGGGCGACCCCACGATGCGCTACGAGCAGTACTTC. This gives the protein CASSLGDPTMRYEQYF.

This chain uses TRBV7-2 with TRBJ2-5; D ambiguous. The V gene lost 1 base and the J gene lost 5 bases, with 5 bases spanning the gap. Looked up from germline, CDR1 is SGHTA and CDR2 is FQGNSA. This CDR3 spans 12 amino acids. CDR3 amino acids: CASSLGRETQYF. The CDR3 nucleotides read TGTGCCAGCAGCTTAGGCAGGGAGACCCAGTACTTC. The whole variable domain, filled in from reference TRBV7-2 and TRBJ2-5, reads GAGVSQSPSNKVTEKGKDVELRCDPISGHTALYWYRQSLGQGLEFLIYFQGNSAPDKSGLPSDRFSAERTGGSVSTLTIQRTQQEDSAVYLCASSLGRETQYFGPGTRLLVL.